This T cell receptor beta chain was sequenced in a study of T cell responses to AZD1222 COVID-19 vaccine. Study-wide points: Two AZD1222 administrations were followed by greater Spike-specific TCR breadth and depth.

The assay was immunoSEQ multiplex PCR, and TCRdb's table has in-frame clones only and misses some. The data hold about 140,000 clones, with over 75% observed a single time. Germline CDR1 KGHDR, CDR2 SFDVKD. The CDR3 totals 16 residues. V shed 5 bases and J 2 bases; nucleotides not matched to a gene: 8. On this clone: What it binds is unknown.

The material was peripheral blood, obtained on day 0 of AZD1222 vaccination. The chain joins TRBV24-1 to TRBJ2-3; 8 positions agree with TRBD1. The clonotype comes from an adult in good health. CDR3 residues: CATSGNGQGYTDTQYF. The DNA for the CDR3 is TGTGCCACCAGTGGCAACGGACAGGGATACACAGATACGCAGTATTTT.